The 9 T cell receptor beta chains in this list originate from one sample, sequenced in a study of T-cell reconstitution after alpha-beta-depleted transplantation in children. Unique molecular identifiers were used in preparing the TCRbeta library. TCRdb used MiXCR to reprocess the PCR reads, holding one entry per CDR3 protein. The repertoire has approximately 50,000 distinct CDR3 sequences, 52% of them found once; the top ten carry about two fifths. The sequencing here drew on peripheral blood, taken before TCRalphabeta/CD19-depleted stem cell transplant. The receptor source for this set is a boy under two years old with SCID, due to receive a stem cell transplant.

The chain recombines TRBV28 with TRBJ1-2; 8 nucleotides agree with TRBD1. J was trimmed by 2 bases and V by 3 bases; bases with no gene match: 2. Germline-derived CDR1 and CDR2 are MDHEN and SYDVKM. The CDR3 totals 14 residues. Written as DNA, the CDR3 is TGTGCCAGCAGTTTGGCAGGGGGCAACTATGGCTACACCTTC. Its translation is CASSLAGGNYGYTF.

The chain has TRBV2 and TRBJ2-3, with a possible D match to TRBD1 (5 bases). V lost 6 bases, J lost 4 bases, and 11 bases lay in between. The CDR3 is 13 amino acids. Germline CDR1 SNHLY, CDR2 FYNNEI. CDR3 nucleotides: TGTGCCAGCAGGACGGACATCCCAGATACGCAGTATTTT. This gives the protein CASRTDIPDTQYF.

The V and J genes are TRBV5-1 and TRBJ2-7, with 8 bases lining up with TRBD1. CDR1 SGHRS and CDR2 YFSETQ come from the germline V gene. The trim removed 2 bases at V and 3 bases at J, leaving 4 bases unmatched. This CDR3 region has 14 residues. The CDR3: CASSFGQGNYEQYF. CDR3 DNA sequence: TGCGCCAGCAGCTTCGGACAGGGAAACTACGAGCAGTACTTC.

This clonotype was seen once. This chain connects TRBV7-9 to TRBJ2-5, with D tentatively TRBD1 (6 bases). Germline V CDR1 and CDR2: SEHNR, FQNEAQ (reference sequence). CDR3 size: 16 residues. The V and J ends lost 1 base and 1 base respectively, with 13 bases between them. In nucleotides, the CDR3 is TGTGCCAGCAGCTTAGACAGGGAAAGACTCCAAGAGACCCAGTACTTC. Amino acid sequence: CASSLDRERLQETQYF.

V gene TRBV20-1 combines with J gene TRBJ2-7, with D perhaps assigned TRBD1 or TRBD2 (6 bases each). The ends were cut back, 3 bases at V and 3 bases at J, with 12 bases in the middle. The CDR3 spans 13 residues. From germline, CDR1 is DFQATT and CDR2 SNEGSKA (reference sequence). CDR3 sequence: CSASARGDYEQYF. In DNA, the CDR3 is TGCAGTGCTAGCGCTAGGGGGGACTACGAGCAGTACTTC.

This clonotype has ten or more counts. This sequence joins TRBV7-2 and TRBJ2-3; no clear D gene. Germline V gene sequence: CDR1 SGHTA, CDR2 FQGNSA. Trimming pared 5 bases from V and 0 bases from J, leaving 6 bases between. The CDR3 totals 13 residues. CDR3 sequence reads: CASSPTSTDTQYF. In DNA form, the CDR3 reads TGTGCCAGCAGCCCGACTAGCACAGATACGCAGTATTTT.

This clonotype turned up a few times. The gene calls are TRBV20-1 and TRBJ2-7, with a possible D match to TRBD2 (6 bases). Per the germline V gene, CDR1 is DFQATT and CDR2 is SNEGSKA (reference sequence). The CDR3 extends over 13 amino acids. V was trimmed by 1 base and J by 3 bases, leaving 10 bases between them. The CDR3 DNA reads as TGCAGTGCTAGAGTGTCGGGGGACTACGAGCAGTACTTC. It is translated as CSARVSGDYEQYF.

This clonotype was picked up many times. The chain has TRBV5-5 and TRBJ2-5; TRBD1 matches at 11 bases. This CDR3 is 15 amino acids long. Unmatched junction bases numbered 8, after V lost 5 bases and J lost 5 bases. CDR1 SGHKS and CDR2 YYEKEE come from the germline V gene (reference sequence). CDR3 DNA sequence: TGTGCCAGCAGTTTCGGGACAGGGGGACGGGAGACCCAGTACTTC. This gives the protein CASSFGTGGRETQYF.

The chain employs TRBV7-2 and TRBJ1-6, with 9 positions matching TRBD1. With 2 bases clipped from V and 9 bases from J, the junction kept 8 bases outside the gene matches. Germline CDR1 SGHTA, CDR2 FQGNSA. The CDR3 consists of 16 residues. This CDR3 reads CASSLMRGQGGSPLHF. The CDR3 DNA follows: TGTGCCAGCAGCTTAATGCGGGGACAGGGAGGTTCACCCCTCCACTTT.